This TCR beta chain was identified in a study of shared clonotypes between healthy human individuals. Study-wide results and caveats: The study generally estimated greater richness for naive than memory subsets. Read depth was anticipated to influence clonotype sharing among donors.

Concerning this clone: Its antigen is not identified.

The material for each subset, its genomic DNA, was split evenly across several immunoSEQ plates. The repertoire was sequenced with immunoSEQ multiplex PCR; TCRdb's copy has only in-frame clones and lacks some. The sample has under 2,500,000 clones, about 94% seen once. The CDR3 loop spans 12 amino acids. V lost 3 bases to trimming and J lost 4 bases, with 6 bases between them. CDR1 ENHRY and CDR2 SYGVKD come from the germline V gene. Source material: naive CD4+ T cells sorted from blood. Subset noted: CD45RA+ positively selected. The sequence came from a young man in good health. The chain links TRBV10-3 to TRBJ2-5, with D hard to call. In nucleotides, the CDR3 is TGTGCCATCAGTGATTATCCAGAGACCCAGTACTTC. This translates into CAISDYPETQYF.